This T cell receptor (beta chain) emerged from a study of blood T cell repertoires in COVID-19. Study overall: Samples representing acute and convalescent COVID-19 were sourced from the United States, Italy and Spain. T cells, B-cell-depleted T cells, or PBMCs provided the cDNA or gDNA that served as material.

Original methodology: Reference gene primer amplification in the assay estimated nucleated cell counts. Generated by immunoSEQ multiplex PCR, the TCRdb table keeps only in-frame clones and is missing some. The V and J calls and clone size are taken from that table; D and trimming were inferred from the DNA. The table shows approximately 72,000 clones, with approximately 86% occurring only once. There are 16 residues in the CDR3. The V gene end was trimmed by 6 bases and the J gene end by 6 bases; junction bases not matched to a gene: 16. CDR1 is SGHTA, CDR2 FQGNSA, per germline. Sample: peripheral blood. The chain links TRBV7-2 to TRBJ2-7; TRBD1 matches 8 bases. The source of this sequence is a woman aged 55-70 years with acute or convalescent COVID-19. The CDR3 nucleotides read TGTGCCAGCAGTTCGAATAGCAGGGGGCTGTATGCCGAGCAGTACTTC. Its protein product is CASSSNSRGLYAEQYF.